This T cell receptor (beta chain) was retrieved from a study of blood T cell repertoires in COVID-19. Overall study context: PBMCs, B-cell-depleted T cells, or T cells provided the cDNA or gDNA that made up the material.

Original methodology: Estimates of nucleated cell counts were drawn from the amplification of reference gene primers. TCRdb keeps only in-frame clones here, not all; method: immunoSEQ multiplex PCR. V and J calls and clone size are as listed in that table; D and trimming were resolved from the DNA. Altogether under 250,000 clones are present, roughly 80% being singletons, with the ten largest covering about 8.9%. CDR1 and CDR2 from the germline V gene are SGDLS and YYNGEE. V lost 4 bases, J lost 8 bases, and 13 bases lay in between. CDR3 size: 13 residues. The rearrangement links TRBV9 to TRBJ2-4; weak D call: TRBD2 (7 bases). The sequence derives from a man older than 75 with acute or convalescent COVID-19. Material for sequencing was peripheral blood. CDR3 residues: CASSPEGGDIQYF. CDR3 DNA sequence: TGTGCCAGCAGCCCCGAGGGGGGGGACATTCAGTACTTC.